This entry describes one TCR beta chain. Its antigen remains unidentified. The data derive from a study of OX40 agonist ivuxolimab in advanced cancers. Study background: Three partial responders included one hepatocellular carcinoma patient and two cutaneous melanoma patients.

Germline V CDR1 and CDR2: MNHNS, SASEGT. Trimming took 2 bases from V and 9 from J; bases not matched to a gene: 17. The CDR3 runs to 18 residues. Study-wide findings and caveats: At doses 0.1 to 3.0 mg/kg, CD4+ and CD8+ clones expanded. More expanded clones were found, on average, in CD8+ than in CD4+ T cells.

Measured with immunoSEQ multiplex PCR; TCRdb has only the in-frame clones, and not every one. The data show fewer than 65,000 clones, around 93% seen once. V and J are TRBV6-1 and TRBJ2-5; 11 nucleotides agree with TRBD2. Sequencing was performed on CD4+ or CD8+ T cells sorted from blood, taken in a trial of the OX40 agonist ivuxolimab. The sequence was collected from an adult with an advanced solid tumor such as melanoma, head and neck, liver or kidney cancer. CDR3 DNA: TGTGCCAGCAGTGAACATTCGGGACTAGCGGCCAAGAGGGACCCCCAGTACTTC. Its protein product is CASSEHSGLAAKRDPQYF.